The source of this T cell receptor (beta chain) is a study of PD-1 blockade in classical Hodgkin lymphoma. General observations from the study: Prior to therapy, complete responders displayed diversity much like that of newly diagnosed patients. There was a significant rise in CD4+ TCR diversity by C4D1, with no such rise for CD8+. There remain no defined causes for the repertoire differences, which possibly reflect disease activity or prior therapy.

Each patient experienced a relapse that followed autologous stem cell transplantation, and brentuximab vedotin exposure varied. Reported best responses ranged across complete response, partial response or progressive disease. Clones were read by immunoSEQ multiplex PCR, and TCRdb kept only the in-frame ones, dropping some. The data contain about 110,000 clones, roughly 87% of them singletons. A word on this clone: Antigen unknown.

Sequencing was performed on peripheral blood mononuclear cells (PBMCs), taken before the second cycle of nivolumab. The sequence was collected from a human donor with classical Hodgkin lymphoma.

CDR3: CSVEDGRGQPQHF. CDR3 nucleotides: TGCAGCGTTGAGGATGGGCGGGGACAGCCCCAGCATTTT. The V call is TRBV29-1, the J call TRBJ1-5; D is undetermined. Trimming removed 3 bases from V and 7 bases from J, with 13 bases in between. The CDR3 is made up of 13 amino acids. The V gene's germline CDR1 is SQVTM and CDR2 ANQGSEA.